Sequencing of this T cell receptor beta chain was carried out in a study of T cell responses to AZD1222 COVID-19 vaccine. About this clone itself: Antigen specificity is unknown.

TCRdb keeps only in-frame clones here, not all; method: immunoSEQ multiplex PCR. The table lists more than 150,000 clones, 88% of them singletons. Findings and caveats of the study: Close to half of spike-specific TCRs reportedly recognize unmutated variant regions. Just a handful of people given AZD1222 tested seropositive at baseline. Regions 160-218 and 743-854 held dominance among vaccine-associated CD4 TCRs, which spanned spike.

The sample here was peripheral blood, taken 28 days after the second AZD1222 dose. The sequence was obtained from an adult who received the AZD1222 COVID-19 vaccine.

DNA of the CDR3: TGTGCCAGCAGGCCCATAACAGATACGCAGTATTTT. This translates into CASRPITDTQYF. The V gene is TRBV12-3 or TRBV12-4, the J gene TRBJ2-3, with D unclear. Trimming took off 6 bases at V and 3 bases at J, with 7 bases between the two ends. This CDR3 comprises 12 residues.